Below are 10 T cell receptor beta chains sequenced from a single sample in a study of blood T cell repertoires in COVID-19. The method was immunoSEQ multiplex PCR; TCRdb's version includes in-frame clones alone and lacks a portion of them. The data show roughly 24,000 clones, with 83% seen just once and about half held by the top ten. The sequencing sample was made of peripheral blood. The receptor set was obtained from a man between 65 and 85 years old with acute or convalescent COVID-19.

The CDR3 DNA sequence: TGTGCCAGCAGCCAAGTAGGGCTAAGCGGGGGGGCAGATACGCAGTATTTT. It is translated as CASSQVGLSGGADTQYF. This chain joins TRBV3-1 (or the pseudogene TRBV3-2) and TRBJ2-3; 10 bases agree with TRBD2. Trimming cost V 1 base and J 4 bases; bases outside gene matches: 8. Per the germline V gene, CDR1 is LGHDT and CDR2 is YNNKEL (reference sequence). The CDR3 length is 17 residues.

A few counts support this clone. The V call is TRBV6-2 or TRBV6-3, the J call TRBJ1-5, with 7 bases aligning to TRBD1. V lost 4 bases and J lost 2; bases outside the gene matches: 8. This CDR3 region has 16 residues. Germline loops: CDR1 MNHEY, CDR2 SVGEGT. The CDR3 loop reads CASSWTGGVGNQPQHF. The CDR3 DNA reads as TGTGCCAGCAGTTGGACAGGCGGAGTTGGCAATCAGCCCCAGCATTTT.

V usage is TRBV2 and J usage is TRBJ2-2; D is ambiguous. The V end lost 0 bases, the J end lost 6 bases, and 8 bases lay between the germline ends. The germline gives CDR1 SNHLY, CDR2 FYNNEI. The CDR3 has 14 amino acids. The CDR3 DNA is TGTGCCAGCAGTGAAGCAATCCGGTCCGGGGAGCTGTTTTTT. It translates to CASSEAIRSGELFF.

The rearrangement uses TRBV30 and TRBJ2-1, with 8 bases aligning to TRBD2. Trimming cost V 5 bases and J 3 bases; bases outside gene matches: 3. This CDR3 is built from 13 residues. Germline loops: CDR1 GTSNPN, CDR2 SVGIG (reference sequence). In nucleotides, the CDR3 is TGTGCCTGGGCTAGCGGGCGCTACAATGAGCAGTTCTTC. As protein: CAWASGRYNEQFF.

V usage is TRBV19 and J usage is TRBJ2-1, with TRBD2 as a possible D gene (5 bases). Per germline, CDR1 LNHDA and CDR2 SQIVND (reference sequence). CDR3 length equals 13 residues. The V and J ends lost 10 bases and 5 bases respectively, with 15 bases between them. The CDR3 region has the DNA TGTGCCACCTCCCTGCGAGCGGACAATGAGCAGTTCTTC. It specifies CATSLRADNEQFF.

CDR3: CASSAPGTLGGELFF. The CDR3 DNA is TGTGCCAGCAGTGCTCCGGGGACACTGGGAGGGGAGCTGTTTTTT. The rearrangement links TRBV28 to TRBJ2-2; perhaps TRBD1 as D (6 bases). Germline CDR1 and CDR2: MDHEN and SYDVKM. CDR3 length: 15 amino acids. Trimming removed 5 bases from V and 8 bases from J, with 18 bases in between.

The chain joins TRBV27 to TRBJ2-3; D gene uncertain. Germline V gene data show CDR1 as MNHEY and CDR2 as SMNVEV (reference sequence). V was clipped by 3 bases and J by 1 base, with 8 bases between them. The CDR3 is 14 amino acids. CDR3 sequence: CASSFRRGTDTQYF. The DNA of the CDR3 is TGTGCCAGCAGTTTTCGACGGGGCACAGATACGCAGTATTTT.

The CDR3 reads CASSLPGQGRDIQYF. DNA of the CDR3: TGTGCCAGCAGCTTACCCGGACAGGGGAGGGACATTCAGTACTTC. V is TRBV7-2 and J is TRBJ2-4; TRBD1 matches 9 bases. Germline-derived CDR1 and CDR2 are SGHTA and FQGNSA. V lost 2 bases, J lost 8 bases, and 7 bases stayed unmatched. The CDR3 length is 15 residues.

V usage is TRBV18 and J usage is TRBJ2-1; TRBD2 aligns across 8 bases. The V gene's germline CDR1 is KGHSH and CDR2 LQKENI. CDR3 size: 15 residues. J was trimmed by 5 bases and V by 3 bases; bases with no gene match: 6. The CDR3, as DNA: TGTGCCAGCTCACCGATAGCGGGGAACAACAATGAGCAGTTCTTC. This translates into CASSPIAGNNNEQFF.

This rearrangement joins TRBV11-2 to TRBJ1-4, with D possibly matching TRBD1 (5 bases). V was trimmed by 8 bases and J by 5 bases, leaving 12 bases between them. The CDR3 runs to 13 residues. The germline gives CDR1 SGHAT, CDR2 FQNNGV. The CDR3 bases are TGTGCCAGCGGGCTTAGGGGCAATGAAAAACTGTTTTTT. It yields the protein CASGLRGNEKLFF.